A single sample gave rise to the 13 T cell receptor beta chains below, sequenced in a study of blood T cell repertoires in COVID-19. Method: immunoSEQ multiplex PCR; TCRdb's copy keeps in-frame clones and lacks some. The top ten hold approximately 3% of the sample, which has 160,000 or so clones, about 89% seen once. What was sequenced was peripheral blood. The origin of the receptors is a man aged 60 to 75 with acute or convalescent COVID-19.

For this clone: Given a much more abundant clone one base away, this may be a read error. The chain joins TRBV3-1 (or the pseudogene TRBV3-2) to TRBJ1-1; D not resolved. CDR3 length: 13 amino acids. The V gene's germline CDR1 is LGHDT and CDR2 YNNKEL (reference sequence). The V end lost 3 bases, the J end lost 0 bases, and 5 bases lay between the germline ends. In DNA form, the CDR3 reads TGTGCCAGCAGCCACGGGTTGAACACTGAAGCTTTCTTT. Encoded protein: CASSHGLNTEAFF.

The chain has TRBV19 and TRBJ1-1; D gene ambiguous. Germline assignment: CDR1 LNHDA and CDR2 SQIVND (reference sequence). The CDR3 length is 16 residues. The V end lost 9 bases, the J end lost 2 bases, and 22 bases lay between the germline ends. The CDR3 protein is CASRGGIHFLNTEAFF. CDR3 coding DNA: TGTGCCAGCCGAGGAGGAATACATTTCTTAAACACTGAAGCTTTCTTT. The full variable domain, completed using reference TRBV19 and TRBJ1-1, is DGGITQSPKYLFRKEGQNVTLSCEQNLNHDAMYWYRQDPGQGLRLIYYSQIVNDFQKGDIAEGYSVSREKKESFPLTVTSAQKNPTAFYLCASRGGIHFLNTEAFFGQGTRLTVV.

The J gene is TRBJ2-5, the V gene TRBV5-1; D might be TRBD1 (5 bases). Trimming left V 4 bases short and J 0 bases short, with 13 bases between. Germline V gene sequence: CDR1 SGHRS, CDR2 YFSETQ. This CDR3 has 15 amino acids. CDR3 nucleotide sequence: TGCGCCAGCAGCCCCACGGACATATACCAAGAGACCCAGTACTTC. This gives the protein CASSPTDIYQETQYF.

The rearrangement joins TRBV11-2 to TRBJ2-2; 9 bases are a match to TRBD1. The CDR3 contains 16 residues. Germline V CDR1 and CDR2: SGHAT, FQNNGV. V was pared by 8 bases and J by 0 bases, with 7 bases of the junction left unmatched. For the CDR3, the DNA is TGTGCCAGCCGTAGGTGGGACAGGGCGAACACCGGGGAGCTGTTTTTT. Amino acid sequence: CASRRWDRANTGELFF. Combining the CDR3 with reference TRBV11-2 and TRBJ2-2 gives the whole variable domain EAGVAQSPRYKIIEKRQSVAFWCNPISGHATLYWYQQILGQGPKLLIQFQNNGVVDDSQLPKDRFSAERLKGVDSTLKIQPAKLEDSAVYLCASRRWDRANTGELFFGEGSRLTVL.

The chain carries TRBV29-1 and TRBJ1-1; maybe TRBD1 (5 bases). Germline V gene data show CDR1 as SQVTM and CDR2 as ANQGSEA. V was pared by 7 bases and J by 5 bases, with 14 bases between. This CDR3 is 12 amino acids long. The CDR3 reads CSGRAGRTEAFF. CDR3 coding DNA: TGCAGCGGGAGGGCAGGGCGAACTGAAGCTTTCTTT.

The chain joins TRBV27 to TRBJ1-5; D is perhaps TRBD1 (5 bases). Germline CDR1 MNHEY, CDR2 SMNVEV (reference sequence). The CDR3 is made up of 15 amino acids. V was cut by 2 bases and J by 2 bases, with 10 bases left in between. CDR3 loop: CASSLNPGGNQPQHF. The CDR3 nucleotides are TGTGCCAGCAGTTTAAATCCGGGGGGCAATCAGCCCCAGCATTTT.

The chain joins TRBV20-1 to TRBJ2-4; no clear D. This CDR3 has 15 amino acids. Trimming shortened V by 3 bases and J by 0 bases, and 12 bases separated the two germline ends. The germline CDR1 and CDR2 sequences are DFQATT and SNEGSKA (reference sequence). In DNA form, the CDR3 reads TGCAGTGCTAGTGTTGTACTCGGAGCCAAAAACATTCAGTACTTC. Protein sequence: CSASVVLGAKNIQYF.

CDR3 region: CASSQDLGRGANYGYTF. The CDR3 nucleotides read TGCGCCAGCAGCCAAGATCTGGGCAGGGGGGCTAACTATGGCTACACCTTC. This chain joins TRBV4-3 and TRBJ1-2, with TRBD1 identical over 7 bases. The CDR3 covers 17 residues. J gave up 0 bases and V 0 bases, and 7 bases lay outside the gene matches. Germline V gene sequence: CDR1 LGHNA, CDR2 YSLEER.

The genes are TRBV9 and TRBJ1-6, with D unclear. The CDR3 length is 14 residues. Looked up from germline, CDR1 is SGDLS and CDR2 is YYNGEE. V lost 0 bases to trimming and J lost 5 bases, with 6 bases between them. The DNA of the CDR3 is TGTGCCAGCAGCGTAGCAGGAAATAATTCACCCCTCCACTTT. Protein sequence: CASSVAGNNSPLHF.

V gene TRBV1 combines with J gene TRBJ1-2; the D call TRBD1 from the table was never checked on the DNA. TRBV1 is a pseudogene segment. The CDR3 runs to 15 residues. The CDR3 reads CTSSLGQGRINGYTF. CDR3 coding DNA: TGCACCAGCAGCCTGGGACAGGGGCGAATCAATGGCTACACCTTC.

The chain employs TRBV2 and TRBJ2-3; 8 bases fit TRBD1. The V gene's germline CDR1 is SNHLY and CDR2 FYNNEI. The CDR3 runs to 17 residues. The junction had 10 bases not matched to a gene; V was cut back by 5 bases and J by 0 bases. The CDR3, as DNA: TGTGCCAGCAGTCGAGCCCGGACAGGGCCTAGCACAGATACGCAGTATTTT. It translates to CASSRARTGPSTDTQYF.

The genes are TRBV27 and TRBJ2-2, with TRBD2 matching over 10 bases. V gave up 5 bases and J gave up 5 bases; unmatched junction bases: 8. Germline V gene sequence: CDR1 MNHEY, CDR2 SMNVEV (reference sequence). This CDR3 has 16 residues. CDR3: CASSDLAGARTGELFF. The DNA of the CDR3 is TGTGCCAGCAGTGACCTAGCGGGGGCGAGAACCGGGGAGCTGTTTTTT.

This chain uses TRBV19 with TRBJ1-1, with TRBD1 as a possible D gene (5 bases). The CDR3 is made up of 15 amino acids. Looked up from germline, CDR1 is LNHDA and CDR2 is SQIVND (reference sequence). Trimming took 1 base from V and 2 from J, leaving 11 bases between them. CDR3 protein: CASSIVGDTNTEAFF. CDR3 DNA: TGTGCCAGTAGTATAGTAGGGGATACAAACACTGAAGCTTTCTTT. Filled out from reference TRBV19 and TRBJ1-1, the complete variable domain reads DGGITQSPKYLFRKEGQNVTLSCEQNLNHDAMYWYRQDPGQGLRLIYYSQIVNDFQKGDIAEGYSVSREKKESFPLTVTSAQKNPTAFYLCASSIVGDTNTEAFFGQGTRLTVV.